This T cell receptor beta chain was documented in a study of blood T cell repertoires in COVID-19. The overall study: Donors in the United States, Italy and Spain gave samples during acute or convalescent COVID-19. The cDNA or gDNA used as material had been derived from T cells, B-cell-depleted T cells, or PBMCs.

Per germline, CDR1 SGHTA and CDR2 FQGNSA. Trimming cost V 4 bases and J 5 bases, with 11 bases left between them. The CDR3 has 13 residues. Per the original methods: Estimation of nucleated cell counts relied on the amplification of reference gene primers. Repertoires were generated with immunoSEQ multiplex PCR, while TCRdb's copy carries only in-frame clones and drops some. Clone size and V and J calls were adopted from that table, with D and trimming inferred from the DNA. The sample consists of 230,000 or so clones, 84% of them appearing once. The chain joins TRBV7-2 to TRBJ1-1; D is ambiguous. The sequence derives from a man between 25 and 39 years old with active or convalescent COVID-19. The source material was peripheral blood. This CDR3 is CASSYDIRTEAFF. For the CDR3, the DNA is TGTGCCAGCAGCTACGACATTCGAACTGAAGCTTTCTTT.